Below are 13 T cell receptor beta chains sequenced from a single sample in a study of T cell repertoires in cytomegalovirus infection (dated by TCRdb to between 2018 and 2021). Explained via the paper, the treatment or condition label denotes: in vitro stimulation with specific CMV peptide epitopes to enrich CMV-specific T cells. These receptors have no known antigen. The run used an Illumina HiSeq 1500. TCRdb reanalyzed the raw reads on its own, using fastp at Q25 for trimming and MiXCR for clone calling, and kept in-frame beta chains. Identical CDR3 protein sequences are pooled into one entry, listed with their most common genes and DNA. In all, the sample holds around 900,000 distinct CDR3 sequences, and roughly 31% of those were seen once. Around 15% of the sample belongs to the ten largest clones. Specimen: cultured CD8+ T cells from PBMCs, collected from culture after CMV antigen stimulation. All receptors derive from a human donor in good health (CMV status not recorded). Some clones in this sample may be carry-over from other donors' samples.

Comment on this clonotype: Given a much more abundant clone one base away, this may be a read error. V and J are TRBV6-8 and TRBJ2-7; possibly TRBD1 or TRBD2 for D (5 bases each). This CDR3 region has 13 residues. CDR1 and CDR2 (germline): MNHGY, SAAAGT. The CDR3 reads CASTYGASYEEYF. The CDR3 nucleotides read TGTGCCAGCACGTACGGGGCCTCCTACGAGGAGTACTTC.

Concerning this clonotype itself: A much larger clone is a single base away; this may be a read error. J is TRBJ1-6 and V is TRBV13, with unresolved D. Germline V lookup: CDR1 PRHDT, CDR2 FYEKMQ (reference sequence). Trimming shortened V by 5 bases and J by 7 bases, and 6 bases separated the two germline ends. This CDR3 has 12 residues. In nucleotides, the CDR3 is TGTGCCAGCAGCATGGAGAATTCACCCCTCCACTTT. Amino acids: CASSMENSPLHF.

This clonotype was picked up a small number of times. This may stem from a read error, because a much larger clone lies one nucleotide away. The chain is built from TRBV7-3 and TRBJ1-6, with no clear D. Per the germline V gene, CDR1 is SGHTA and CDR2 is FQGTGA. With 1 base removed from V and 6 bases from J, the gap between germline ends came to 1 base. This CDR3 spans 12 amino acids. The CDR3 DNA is TGTGCCAGCAGCTTAATTAATTCACCCCTCCACTTT. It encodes CASSLINSPLHF.

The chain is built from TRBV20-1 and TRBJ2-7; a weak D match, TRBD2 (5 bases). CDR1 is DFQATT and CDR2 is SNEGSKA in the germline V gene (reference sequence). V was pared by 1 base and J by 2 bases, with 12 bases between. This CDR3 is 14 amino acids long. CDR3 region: CSARGTIGAYEQYF. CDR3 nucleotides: TGCAGTGCTAGAGGAACTATCGGGGCCTACGAGCAGTACTTC.

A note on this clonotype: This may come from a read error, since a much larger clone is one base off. In nucleotides, the CDR3 is TGTGCCAGCAGTCCGGTGACAGCCTACACTGAAGCTTTCTTT. It codes for CASSPVTAYTEAFF. The chain employs TRBV7-6 and TRBJ1-1; weak D call: TRBD1 (5 bases). Deletions cut 6 bases from V and 3 bases from J, with 14 bases between. The CDR3 is 14 amino acids. The germline gives CDR1 SGHVS, CDR2 FNYEAQ.

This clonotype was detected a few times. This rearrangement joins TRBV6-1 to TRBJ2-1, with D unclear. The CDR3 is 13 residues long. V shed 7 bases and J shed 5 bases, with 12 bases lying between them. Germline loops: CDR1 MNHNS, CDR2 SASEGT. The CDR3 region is CASTVYWDNEQFF. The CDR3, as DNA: TGTGCCAGCACTGTCTACTGGGACAATGAGCAGTTCTTC.

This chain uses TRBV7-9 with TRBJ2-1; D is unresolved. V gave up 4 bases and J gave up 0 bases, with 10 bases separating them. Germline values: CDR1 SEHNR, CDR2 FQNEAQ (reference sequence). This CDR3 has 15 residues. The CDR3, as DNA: TGTGCCAGCAGCTCCCCTCCCCACTCCTACAATGAGCAGTTCTTC. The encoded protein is CASSSPPHSYNEQFF. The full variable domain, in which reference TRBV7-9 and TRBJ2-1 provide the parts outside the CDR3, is DTGVSQNPRHKITKRGQNVTFRCDPISEHNRLYWYRQTLGQGPEFLTYFQNEAQLEKSRLLSDRFSAERPKGSFSTLEIQRTEQGDSAMYLCASSSPPHSYNEQFFGPGTRLTVL.

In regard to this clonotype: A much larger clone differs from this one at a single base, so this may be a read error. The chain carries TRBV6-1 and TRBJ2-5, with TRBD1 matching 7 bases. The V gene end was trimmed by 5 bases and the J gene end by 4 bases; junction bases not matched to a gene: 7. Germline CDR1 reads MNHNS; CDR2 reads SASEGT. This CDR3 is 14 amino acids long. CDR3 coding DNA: TGTGCCAGCAGTCCGGGACAGCGGCTAGAGACCCAGTACTTC. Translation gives CASSPGQRLETQYF.

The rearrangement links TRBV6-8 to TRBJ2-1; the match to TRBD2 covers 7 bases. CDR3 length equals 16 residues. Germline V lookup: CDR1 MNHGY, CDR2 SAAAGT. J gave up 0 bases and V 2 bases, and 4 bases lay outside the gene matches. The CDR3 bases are TGTGCCAGCAGTTACACAGCGGGGAGCTCCTACAATGAGCAGTTCTTC. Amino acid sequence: CASSYTAGSSYNEQFF.

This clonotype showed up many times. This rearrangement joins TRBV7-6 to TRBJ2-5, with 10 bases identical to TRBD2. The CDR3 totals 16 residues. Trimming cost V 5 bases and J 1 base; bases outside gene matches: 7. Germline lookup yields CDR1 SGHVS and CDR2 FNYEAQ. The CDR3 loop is CASSHGASGGQETQYF. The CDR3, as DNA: TGTGCCAGCAGCCATGGGGCTAGCGGGGGCCAAGAGACCCAGTACTTC.

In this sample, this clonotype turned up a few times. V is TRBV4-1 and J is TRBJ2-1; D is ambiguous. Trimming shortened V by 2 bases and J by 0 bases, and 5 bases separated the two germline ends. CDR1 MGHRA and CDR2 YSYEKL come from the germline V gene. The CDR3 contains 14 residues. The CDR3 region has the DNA TGCGCCAGCAGCCAAACTTTCTCCTACAATGAGCAGTTCTTC. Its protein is CASSQTFSYNEQFF.

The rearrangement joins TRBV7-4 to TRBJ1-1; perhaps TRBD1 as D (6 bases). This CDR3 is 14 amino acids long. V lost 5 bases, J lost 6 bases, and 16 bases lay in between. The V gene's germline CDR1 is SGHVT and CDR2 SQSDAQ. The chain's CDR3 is CASSAAGGGAEAFF. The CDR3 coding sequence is TGTGCCAGCAGCGCCGCGGGAGGGGGAGCTGAAGCTTTCTTT.

CDR3 sequence (DNA): TGTGCCAGCTCACCAACGGAGGGCAGTTCTAACACTGAAGCTTTCTTT. This gives the protein CASSPTEGSSNTEAFF. V gene TRBV18 combines with J gene TRBJ1-1; no reliable D call. CDR3 size: 16 residues. Germline CDR1 KGHSH, CDR2 LQKENI. Trimming cost V 2 bases and J 2 bases, with 15 bases left between them.